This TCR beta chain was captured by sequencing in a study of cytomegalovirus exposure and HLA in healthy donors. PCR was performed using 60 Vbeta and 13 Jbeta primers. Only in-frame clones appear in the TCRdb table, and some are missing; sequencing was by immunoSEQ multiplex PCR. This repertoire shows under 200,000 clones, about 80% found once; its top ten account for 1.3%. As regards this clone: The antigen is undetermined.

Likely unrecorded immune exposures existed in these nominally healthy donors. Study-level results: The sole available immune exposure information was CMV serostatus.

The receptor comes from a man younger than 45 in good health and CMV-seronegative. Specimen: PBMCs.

The CDR3 spells CASSEGTANEKLFF. Written as DNA, the CDR3 is TGCGCCAGCAGTGAAGGGACAGCAAATGAAAAACTGTTTTTT. This chain joins TRBV10-2 and TRBJ1-4; 7 positions match TRBD1. The germline CDR1 and CDR2 sequences are WSHSY and SAAADI. CDR3 length equals 14 residues. V lost 3 bases and J lost 5; bases outside the gene matches: 3.